This is a list of T cell receptor beta chains from one sample in a study of OX40 agonist ivuxolimab in advanced cancers. Method: immunoSEQ multiplex PCR; TCRdb's copy keeps in-frame clones and lacks some. The sample holds approximately 66,000 clones; roughly nine tenths are singletons and the top ten take 5.5% to 6.5%. Specimen: CD4+ or CD8+ T cells sorted from blood, collected in a trial of the OX40 agonist ivuxolimab. The source is an adult with an advanced solid tumor such as melanoma, head and neck, liver or kidney cancer. Both conserved end residues are part of each CDR3. A D gene is named only where the DNA matches it firmly. Expanded clones get a size class; other rows say once, few or many, or leave the size out.

v_gene: TRBV9; d_gene: TRBD1; j_gene: TRBJ2-5; abundance: .; CDR3nt: TGTGCCAGCAGCCCCTGGCCGACAGGGGATTACCAAGAGACCCAGTACTTC; CDR3aa: CASSPWPTGDYQETQYF
v_gene: TRBV28; d_gene: .; j_gene: TRBJ2-2; abundance: .; CDR3nt: TGTGCCAGCAGTTTATGGGCAGCCAAGGGGAACAGCGGCACCGGGGAGCTGTTTTTT; CDR3aa: CASSLWAAKGNSGTGELFF
v_gene: TRBV7-9; d_gene: TRBD1; j_gene: TRBJ2-1; abundance: .; CDR3nt: TGTGCCAGCAGCTCCGGACAGGGGAAGCCCTCCTACAATGAGCAGTTCTTC; CDR3aa: CASSSGQGKPSYNEQFF
v_gene: TRBV27; d_gene: TRBD2; j_gene: TRBJ2-1; abundance: .; CDR3nt: TGTGCCAGCAGTCTTGTGCTAGCGGGAGGGTATAGTGAGCAGTTCTTC; CDR3aa: CASSLVLAGGYSEQFF
v_gene: TRBV19; d_gene: .; j_gene: TRBJ1-5; abundance: few; CDR3nt: TGTGCCAGTAGTATAGGGCAGGACAGCCAGCCCCAGCATTTT; CDR3aa: CASSIGQDSQPQHF
v_gene: TRBV29-1; d_gene: .; j_gene: TRBJ2-7; abundance: once; CDR3nt: TGCAGCGTTGAAGACAGGGCGTACGAGCAGTACTTC; CDR3aa: CSVEDRAYEQYF
v_gene: TRBV5-4; d_gene: .; j_gene: TRBJ2-2; abundance: .; CDR3nt: TGTGCCAGCAGCTTATCTGGGGACAACACCGGGGAGCTGTTTTTT; CDR3aa: CASSLSGDNTGELFF
v_gene: TRBV13; d_gene: .; j_gene: TRBJ1-1; abundance: .; CDR3nt: TGTGCCAGCGTCCGATCGGGGGAAAAGGGTAACACTGAAGCTTTCTTT; CDR3aa: CASVRSGEKGNTEAFF
v_gene: TRBV11-1; d_gene: .; j_gene: TRBJ2-1; abundance: .; CDR3nt: TGTGCCAGCGGCGTTCAAGGAGGGGACTACAATGAGCAGTTCTTC; CDR3aa: CASGVQGGDYNEQFF
v_gene: TRBV27; d_gene: .; j_gene: TRBJ2-1; abundance: once; CDR3nt: TGTGCCAGCAGTCTGGGCATTAGCTCCTACAATGAGCAGTTCTTC; CDR3aa: CASSLGISSYNEQFF
v_gene: TRBV7-9; d_gene: TRBD1; j_gene: TRBJ2-7; abundance: .; CDR3nt: TGTGCCAGCAGCGGCGGGACAGGGGTACCCTACGAGCAGTACTTC; CDR3aa: CASSGGTGVPYEQYF